Shown below are 16 T cell receptor beta chains from a single sample sequenced in a study of blood T cell repertoires in COVID-19. Measured with immunoSEQ multiplex PCR; TCRdb has only the in-frame clones, and not every one. Here the sample spans approximately 250,000 clones, approximately 85% being singletons. Sequenced input: PBMCs or T cells enriched from blood (not recorded which). These receptors all stem from a woman aged 25-40 years who had recovered from COVID-19.

V and J are TRBV24-1 and TRBJ2-3; 15 nucleotides match TRBD2. V gave up 10 bases and J gave up 2 bases; unmatched junction bases: 9. The CDR3 runs to 17 residues. Per the germline V gene, CDR1 is KGHDR and CDR2 is SFDVKD. This CDR3 reads CATSPGLAGGLTDTQYF. The CDR3 coding sequence is TGTGCCACTTCTCCGGGACTAGCGGGGGGCCTCACAGATACGCAGTATTTT.

This clone was picked up one time. The V gene is TRBV6-1, the J gene TRBJ1-6; 7 bases map to TRBD1. The CDR3 runs 18 residues. With 4 bases clipped from V and 6 bases from J, the junction kept 15 bases outside the gene matches. Germline CDR1 MNHNS, CDR2 SASEGT. The CDR3 reads CASSVSLYDRVGNSPLHF. The CDR3 nucleotides read TGTGCCAGCAGTGTATCCCTCTATGACAGGGTCGGTAATTCACCCCTCCACTTT.

CDR3 DNA: TGCGCCAGCAGCCCCACCGGGGAACTAGCGGGAGTTGAGACCCAGTACTTC. It specifies CASSPTGELAGVETQYF. V gene TRBV5-1 combines with J gene TRBJ2-5, with 11 bases lining up with TRBD2. Germline-derived CDR1 and CDR2 are SGHRS and YFSETQ. V lost 4 bases and J lost 5; bases outside the gene matches: 13. The CDR3 has 17 residues. Supplemented by reference TRBV5-1 and TRBJ2-5, the full variable domain reads KAGVTQTPRYLIKTRGQQVTLSCSPISGHRSVSWYQQTPGQGLQFLFEYFSETQRNKGNFPGRFSGRQFSNSRSEMNVSTLELGDSALYLCASSPTGELAGVETQYFGPGTRLLVL.

The chain combines TRBV28 with TRBJ1-1; no reliable D call. The germline V and J ends were trimmed by 6 bases and 1 base, with 9 bases remaining between them. The CDR3 has 13 amino acids. CDR1 is MDHEN and CDR2 is SYDVKM in the germline V gene. Written as DNA, the CDR3 is TGTGCCAGCAGGGTCGGAGGGAACACTGAAGCTTTCTTT. Translating it yields CASRVGGNTEAFF. Complete variable domain (other parts from reference TRBV28 and TRBJ1-1): DVKVTQSSRYLVKRTGEKVFLECVQDMDHENMFWYRQDPGLGLRLIYFSYDVKMKEKGDIPEGYSVSREKKERFSLILESASTNQTSMYLCASRVGGNTEAFFGQGTRLTVV.

The V call is TRBV28, the J call TRBJ2-7; TRBD1 matches 7 bases. The length of the CDR3 is 14 residues. Germline trimming cut 3 bases from V and 1 base from J; bases unmatched to any gene: 3. Germline CDR1 MDHEN, CDR2 SYDVKM. Here the CDR3 reads CASSFLDRSYEQYF. CDR3 coding DNA: TGTGCCAGCAGTTTTCTGGACAGGTCCTACGAGCAGTACTTC.

V gene TRBV19 combines with J gene TRBJ2-7; 9 positions agree with TRBD1. CDR1 and CDR2 (germline): LNHDA, SQIVND (reference sequence). V was pared by 10 bases and J by 1 base, with 2 bases of the junction left unmatched. The CDR3 covers 12 residues. This chain's CDR3 is CAKDRGSYEQYF. The CDR3 DNA reads as TGTGCCAAAGACAGGGGGTCCTACGAGCAGTACTTC.

J is TRBJ2-5 and V is TRBV5-6; D might be TRBD2 (6 bases). The V and J ends lost 0 bases and 2 bases respectively, with 17 bases between them. This CDR3 has 17 amino acids. Germline CDR1 is SGHDT and CDR2 is YYEEEE. The CDR3 protein is CASSLGVGTGRQETQYF. Here the CDR3 DNA reads TGTGCCAGCAGCTTGGGGGTAGGGACTGGGCGGCAAGAGACCCAGTACTTC.

The chain carries TRBV7-3 and TRBJ2-1; 10 bases map to TRBD2. This CDR3 spans 15 amino acids. CDR1 and CDR2 from the germline V gene are SGHTA and FQGTGA. Trimming removed 5 bases from V and 12 bases from J; junction bases left unmatched: 13. CDR3 nucleotides: TGTGCCAGCAGCCCCGGGGCTAGCGGGGGTACAGGGCAGTTCTTC. Translating gives CASSPGASGGTGQFF. The complete variable domain, with remaining parts taken from reference TRBV7-3 and TRBJ2-1, reads GAGVSQTPSNKVTEKGKYVELRCDPISGHTALYWYRQSLGQGPEFLIYFQGTGAADDSGLPNDRFFAVRPEGSVSTLKIQRTERGDSAVYLCASSPGASGGTGQFFGPGTRLTVL.

J is TRBJ1-1 and V is TRBV5-5, with TRBD1 matching 9 bases. Germline V gene data show CDR1 as SGHKS and CDR2 as YYEKEE (reference sequence). J gave up 3 bases and V 8 bases, and 11 bases lay outside the gene matches. This CDR3 has 15 residues. The DNA of the CDR3 is TGTGCCAGTAGTACAGGGGGCGCGGGGGACACTGAAGCTTTCTTT. Its translation is CASSTGGAGDTEAFF.

J is TRBJ1-6 and V is TRBV28; 9 positions agree with TRBD1. Trimming cost V 3 bases and J 4 bases; bases outside gene matches: 4. Per the germline V gene, CDR1 is MDHEN and CDR2 is SYDVKM. The length of the CDR3 is 16 residues. This CDR3 reads CASSFGGTGYNSPLHF. The CDR3 coding sequence is TGTGCCAGCAGTTTCGGAGGGACAGGGTATAATTCACCCCTCCACTTT.

The chain has TRBV27 and TRBJ2-7; TRBD1 is a possible D gene (6 bases). The CDR3 has 17 amino acids. The germline V gene encodes CDR1 MNHEY and CDR2 SMNVEV (reference sequence). Trimming took 5 bases from V and 0 from J, leaving 20 bases between them. In DNA, the CDR3 is TGTGCCAGCAGTCCCCCTCCCGCCAGGACAGTCTCCTACGAGCAGTACTTC. Translated, it gives CASSPPPARTVSYEQYF.

V is TRBV30 and J is TRBJ2-1, with TRBD2 identical over 11 bases. V lost 4 bases, J lost 6 bases, and 5 bases stayed unmatched. From germline, CDR1 is GTSNPN and CDR2 SVGIG (reference sequence). CDR3 length: 14 residues. CDR3 in amino acids: CAWNELAGVNEQFF. CDR3 DNA: TGTGCCTGGAACGAACTAGCGGGAGTCAATGAGCAGTTCTTC.

This sequence joins TRBV4-1 and TRBJ1-2; maybe TRBD1 (6 bases). With 1 base removed from V and 4 bases from J, the gap between germline ends came to 13 bases. This CDR3 region has 15 residues. CDR1 is MGHRA, CDR2 YSYEKL, per germline. CDR3 amino acids: CASSQGPRGPYGYTF. CDR3 bases: TGCGCCAGCAGCCAAGGCCCCAGGGGCCCCTATGGCTACACCTTC.

The V gene is TRBV18, the J gene TRBJ1-6; D might be TRBD1 (5 bases). The CDR3 is made up of 15 amino acids. The germline V gene has CDR1 KGHSH and CDR2 LQKENI. V lost 3 bases and J 5 bases, leaving 11 bases between the germline ends. CDR3 DNA: TGTGCCAGCTCACCGCGGACAAGGGATAATTCACCCCTCCACTTT. Its protein product is CASSPRTRDNSPLHF.

The rearrangement uses TRBV6-6 and TRBJ1-2; D is unresolved. Germline loops: CDR1 MNHNY, CDR2 SVGAGI (reference sequence). The CDR3 is 14 amino acids. V was clipped by 7 bases and J by 4 bases, with 16 bases between them. DNA of the CDR3: TGTGCCAGCATCGCAGGTCCTGTGGGCTATGGCTACACCTTC. Its translation is CASIAGPVGYGYTF.

V and J are TRBV11-3 and TRBJ2-3; 9 bases align to TRBD1. Germline lookup yields CDR1 SGHNT and CDR2 YENEEA. V lost 4 bases to trimming and J lost 4 bases; unmatched junction nucleotides: 6. The length of the CDR3 is 15 residues. CDR3 in amino acids: CASSSPGQGSDTQYF. The CDR3 bases are TGTGCCAGCAGCTCACCGGGACAGGGATCAGATACGCAGTATTTT.